The entry that follows covers one T cell receptor (beta chain) sequence. This entry is derived from a study of cytomegalovirus exposure and HLA in healthy donors. With 5 bases clipped from V and 4 bases from J, the junction kept 5 bases outside the gene matches. Germline CDR1 is SGHAT and CDR2 is FQDESV (reference sequence). This CDR3 is 15 amino acids long. Both 60 Vbeta primers and 13 Jbeta primers went into the PCR. Libraries were prepared by immunoSEQ multiplex PCR; TCRdb keeps only in-frame clonotypes and omits some of them. The repertoire holds some 160,000 clones, with around four fifths as singletons.

The sequenced sample was PBMCs. The source is a woman aged 30 to 39 in good health and CMV-seronegative. This chain connects TRBV11-1 to TRBJ1-5; 10 bases match TRBD1. The CDR3: CASSPGQGDNQPQHF. The CDR3 coding sequence is TGTGCCAGCAGCCCCGGACAGGGGGATAATCAGCCCCAGCATTTT.